Below are 6 T cell receptor beta chains sequenced from a single sample in a study of T cells in Graves' hyperthyroidism and ophthalmopathy. Researchers amplified the TCR beta CDR3 regions from RNA transcripts. TCR CDR3 underwent first-round RT-PCR with the HTBI primer set. TCRdb reprocessed the multiplex PCR reads with MiXCR, giving one entry per CDR3 protein. The table records about 400,000 distinct CDR3 sequences, approximately 15% of them present only once. The sample taken for sequencing was blood. These receptors were obtained from a woman younger than 30 with Graves' hyperthyroidism.

This clonotype was detected ten times or more. The genes are TRBV5-1 and TRBJ2-1; 7 bases line up with TRBD1. J lost 8 bases, V lost 4 bases, and 12 bases had no gene match. Germline V gene lookup returns CDR1 SGHRS and CDR2 YFSETQ. The CDR3 consists of 15 residues. CDR3 DNA sequence: TGCGCCAGCAGCCTATCGGGACAGCCAAGGGATGAGCAGTTCTTC. Encoded protein: CASSLSGQPRDEQFF.

This clonotype was observed a few times. The chain uses TRBV24-1 and TRBJ2-1; TRBD2 matches at 11 bases. CDR1 is KGHDR, CDR2 SFDVKD, per germline. Trimming took 0 bases from V and 9 from J; bases not matched to a gene: 3. The CDR3 spans 15 residues. CDR3 DNA: TGTGCCACCAGTGATTTGCGTAGCGGGAGGGCTGAGCAGTTCTTC. This translates into CATSDLRSGRAEQFF.

This clonotype has a handful of counts. The V call is TRBV14, the J call TRBJ1-1; possibly TRBD1 for D (5 bases). The CDR3 runs 17 residues. The V and J ends lost 3 bases and 1 base respectively, with 18 bases between them. Germline V gene lookup returns CDR1 SGHDN and CDR2 FVKESK. The CDR3 reads CASSHTQGRGRNTEAFF. In nucleotides, the CDR3 is TGTGCCAGCAGCCACACCCAGGGACGGGGTCGGAACACTGAAGCTTTCTTT.

The chain joins TRBV18 to TRBJ1-5; the match to TRBD1 covers 9 bases. This CDR3 comprises 19 residues. The junction had 15 bases not matched to a gene; V was cut back by 3 bases and J by 3 bases. Germline lookup yields CDR1 KGHSH and CDR2 LQKENI. The CDR3 coding sequence is TGTGCCAGCTCACCCGTTGGACAGGGGAGGGCCGCGGTCAATCAGCCCCAGCATTTT. This translates into CASSPVGQGRAAVNQPQHF. The full variable domain, in which reference TRBV18 and TRBJ1-5 provide the parts outside the CDR3, is NAGVMQNPRHLVRRRGQEARLRCSPMKGHSHVYWYRQLPEEGLKFMVYLQKENIIDESGMPKERFSAEFPKEGPSILRIQQVVRGDSAAYFCASSPVGQGRAAVNQPQHFGDGTRLSIL.

This clonotype was recorded at least ten times. The chain joins TRBV2 to TRBJ1-2; D not resolved. The germline V gene has CDR1 SNHLY and CDR2 FYNNEI. The V gene lost 2 bases and the J gene lost 3 bases, with 7 bases spanning the gap. The CDR3 consists of 13 residues. DNA for the CDR3: TGTGCCAGCAGTGAAACTGACGACTATGGCTACACCTTC. Protein product: CASSETDDYGYTF. Combining the CDR3 with reference TRBV2 and TRBJ1-2 gives the whole variable domain EPEVTQTPSHQVTQMGQEVILRCVPISNHLYFYWYRQILGQKVEFLVSFYNNEISEKSEIFDDQFSVERPDGSNFTLKIRSTKLEDSAMYFCASSETDDYGYTFGSGTRLTVV.

This clonotype was observed at least ten times. The chain has TRBV5-1 and TRBJ2-3; D might be TRBD2 (5 bases). CDR3 size: 15 residues. The ends were cut back, 6 bases at V and 0 bases at J, with 14 bases in the middle. Germline V gene lookup returns CDR1 SGHRS and CDR2 YFSETQ. The CDR3 loop reads CASKASPPSTDTQYF. The CDR3 DNA is TGCGCCAGCAAGGCTAGCCCGCCGAGCACAGATACGCAGTATTTT.